The present entry profiles one T cell receptor (beta chain) with its context. This entry comes from a study of cytomegalovirus exposure and HLA in healthy donors. Primers included in the PCR were 60 Vbeta and 13 Jbeta primers. The repertoire was sequenced with immunoSEQ multiplex PCR; TCRdb's copy has only in-frame clones and lacks some. The profile shows about 130,000 clones, 80% to 90% of them singletons. The CDR3 length is 13 residues. The V gene lost 2 bases and the J gene lost 3 bases, with 7 bases spanning the gap. Looked up from germline, CDR1 is MNHNY and CDR2 is SVGAGI (reference sequence). The chain employs TRBV6-6 and TRBJ1-1; unclear D gene. The sequence was collected from a woman under 30 in good health and CMV-seropositive. Sequencing input: PBMCs. The CDR3 loop reads CASSYPQYTEAFF. DNA of the CDR3: TGTGCCAGCAGTTACCCGCAGTACACTGAAGCTTTCTTT.